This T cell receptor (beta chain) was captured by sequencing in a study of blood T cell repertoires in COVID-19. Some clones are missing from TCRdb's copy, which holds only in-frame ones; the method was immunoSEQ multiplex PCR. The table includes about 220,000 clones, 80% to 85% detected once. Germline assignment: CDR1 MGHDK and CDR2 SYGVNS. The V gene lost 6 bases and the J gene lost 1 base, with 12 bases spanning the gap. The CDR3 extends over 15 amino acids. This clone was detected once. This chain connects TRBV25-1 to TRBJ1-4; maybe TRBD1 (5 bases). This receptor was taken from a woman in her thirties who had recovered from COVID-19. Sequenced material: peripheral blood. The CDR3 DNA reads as TGTGCCAGCAGCCACCGCGACAGAACTAATGAAAAACTGTTTTTT. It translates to CASSHRDRTNEKLFF.